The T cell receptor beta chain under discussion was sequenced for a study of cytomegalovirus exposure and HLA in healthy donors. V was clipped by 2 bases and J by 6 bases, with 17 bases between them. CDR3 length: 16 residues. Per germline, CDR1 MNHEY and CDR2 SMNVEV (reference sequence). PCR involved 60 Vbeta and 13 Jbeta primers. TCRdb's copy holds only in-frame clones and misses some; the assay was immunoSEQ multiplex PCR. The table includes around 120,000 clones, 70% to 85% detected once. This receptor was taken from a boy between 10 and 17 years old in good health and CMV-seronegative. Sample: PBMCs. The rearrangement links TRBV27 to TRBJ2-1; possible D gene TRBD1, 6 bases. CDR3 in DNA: TGTGCCAGCAGTTTAAGGCTAGCCCTCAGGGGCAATGAGCAGTTCTTC. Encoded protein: CASSLRLALRGNEQFF.